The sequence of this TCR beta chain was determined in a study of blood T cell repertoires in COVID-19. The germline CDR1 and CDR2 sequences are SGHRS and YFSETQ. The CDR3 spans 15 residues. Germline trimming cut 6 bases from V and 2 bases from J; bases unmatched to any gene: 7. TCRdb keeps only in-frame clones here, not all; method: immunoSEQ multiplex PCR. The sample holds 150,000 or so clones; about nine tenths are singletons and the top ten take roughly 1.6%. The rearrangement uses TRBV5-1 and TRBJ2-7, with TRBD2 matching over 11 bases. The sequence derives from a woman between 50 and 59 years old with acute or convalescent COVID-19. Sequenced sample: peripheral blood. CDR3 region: CASTPLAGGTYEQYF. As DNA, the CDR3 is TGCGCCAGCACCCCCCTAGCGGGAGGAACCTACGAGCAGTACTTC.